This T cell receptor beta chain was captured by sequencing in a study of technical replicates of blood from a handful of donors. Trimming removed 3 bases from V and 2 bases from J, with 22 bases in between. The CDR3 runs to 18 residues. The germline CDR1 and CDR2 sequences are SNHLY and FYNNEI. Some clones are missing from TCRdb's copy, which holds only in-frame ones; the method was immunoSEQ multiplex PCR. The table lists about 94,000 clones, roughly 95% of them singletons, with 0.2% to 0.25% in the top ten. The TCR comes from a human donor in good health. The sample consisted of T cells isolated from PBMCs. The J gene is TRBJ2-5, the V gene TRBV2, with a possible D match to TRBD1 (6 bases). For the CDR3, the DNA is TGTGCCAGCAGTGACCTCCATGCTGGGGGCGCAAAACAAGAGACCCAGTACTTC. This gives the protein CASSDLHAGGAKQETQYF. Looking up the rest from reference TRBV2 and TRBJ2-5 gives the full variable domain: EPEVTQTPSHQVTQMGQEVILRCVPISNHLYFYWYRQILGQKVEFLVSFYNNEISEKSEIFDDQFSVERPDGSNFTLKIRSTKLEDSAMYFCASSDLHAGGAKQETQYFGPGTRLLVL.